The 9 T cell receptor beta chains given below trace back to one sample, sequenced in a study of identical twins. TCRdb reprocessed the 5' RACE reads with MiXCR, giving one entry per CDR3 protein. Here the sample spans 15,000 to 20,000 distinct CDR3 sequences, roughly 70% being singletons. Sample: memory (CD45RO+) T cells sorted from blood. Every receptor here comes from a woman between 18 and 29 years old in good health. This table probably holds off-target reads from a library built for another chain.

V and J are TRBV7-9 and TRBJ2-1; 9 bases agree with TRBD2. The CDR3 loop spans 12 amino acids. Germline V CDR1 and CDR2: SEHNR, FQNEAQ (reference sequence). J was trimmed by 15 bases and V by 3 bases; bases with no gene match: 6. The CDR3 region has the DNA TGTGCCAGCAGCTTTAGCGGGAGCCTTGGGTTCTTC. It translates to CASSFSGSLGFF.

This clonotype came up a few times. This CDR3 is CASSPDGGGRYNEQFF. The CDR3 nucleotides are TGTGCCAGCAGCCCCGATGGGGGCGGGAGGTACAATGAGCAGTTCTTC. The chain carries TRBV7-2 and TRBJ2-1; 8 bases agree with TRBD2. This CDR3 has 16 amino acids. From germline, CDR1 is SGHTA and CDR2 FQGNSA. V lost 5 bases to trimming and J lost 4 bases; unmatched junction nucleotides: 10.

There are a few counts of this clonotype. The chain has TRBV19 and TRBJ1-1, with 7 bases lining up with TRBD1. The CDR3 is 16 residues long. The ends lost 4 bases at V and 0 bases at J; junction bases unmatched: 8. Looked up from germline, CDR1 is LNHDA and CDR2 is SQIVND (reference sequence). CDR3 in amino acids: CASSTPTGVMNTEAFF. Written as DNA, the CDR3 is TGTGCCAGTAGTACGCCTACAGGGGTAATGAACACTGAAGCTTTCTTT.

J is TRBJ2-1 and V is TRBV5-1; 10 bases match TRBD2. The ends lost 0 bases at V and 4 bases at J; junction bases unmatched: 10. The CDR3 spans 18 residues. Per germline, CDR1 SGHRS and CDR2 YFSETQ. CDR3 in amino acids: CASSLVSGRPTEYNEQFF. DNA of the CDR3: TGCGCCAGCAGCTTGGTTAGCGGGAGGCCAACAGAGTACAATGAGCAGTTCTTC.

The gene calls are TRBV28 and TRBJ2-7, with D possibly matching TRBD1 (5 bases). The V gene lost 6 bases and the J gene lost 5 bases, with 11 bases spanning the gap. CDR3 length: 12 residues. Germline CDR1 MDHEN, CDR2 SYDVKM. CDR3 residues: CASRGLINEQYF. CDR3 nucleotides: TGTGCCAGCAGGGGGCTCATAAACGAGCAGTACTTC.

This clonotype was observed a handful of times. CDR3 residues: CASLGGVNQPQHF. The CDR3 DNA is TGTGCCAGCCTCGGGGGGGTCAATCAGCCCCAGCATTTT. The chain uses TRBV18 and TRBJ1-5; D may be TRBD1 (5 bases). CDR1 is KGHSH, CDR2 LQKENI, per germline. Trimming removed 8 bases from V and 3 bases from J, with 11 bases in between. CDR3 length: 13 amino acids.

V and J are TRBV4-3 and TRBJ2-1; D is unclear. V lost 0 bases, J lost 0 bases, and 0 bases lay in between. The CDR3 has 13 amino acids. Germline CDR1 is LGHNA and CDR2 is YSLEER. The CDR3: CASSQDSYNEQFF. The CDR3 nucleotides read TGCGCCAGCAGCCAAGACTCCTACAATGAGCAGTTCTTC.

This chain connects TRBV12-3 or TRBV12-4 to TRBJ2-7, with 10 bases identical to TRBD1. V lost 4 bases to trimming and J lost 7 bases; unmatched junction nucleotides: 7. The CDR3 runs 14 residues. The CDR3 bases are TGTGCCAGCAGTTCCGGGACAGGGGTAGGAGAGCAGTACTTC. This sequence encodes CASSSGTGVGEQYF.

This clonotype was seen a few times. CDR3 bases: TGTGCCACCACCCCGGGAGTAGGTGCCTACAATGAGCAGTTCTTC. Translated, it gives CATTPGVGAYNEQFF. The rearrangement uses TRBV15 and TRBJ2-1; a weak D match, TRBD2 (6 bases). The CDR3 totals 15 residues. Germline loops: CDR1 LNHNV, CDR2 YYDKDF (reference sequence). The V gene lost 7 bases and the J gene lost 2 bases, with 15 bases spanning the gap. Supplemented by reference TRBV15 and TRBJ2-1, the full variable domain reads DAMVIQNPRYQVTQFGKPVTLSCSQTLNHNVMYWYQQKSSQAPKLLFHYYDKDFNNEADTPDNFQSRRPNTSFCFLDIRSPGLGDTAMYLCATTPGVGAYNEQFFGPGTRLTVL.